These 21 T cell receptor beta chains were sequenced from one sample in a study of T cells after yellow fever vaccination. Using its own MiXCR run on the 5' RACE reads, TCRdb lists one record per CDR3 protein. Of roughly 400,000 distinct CDR3 sequences in the sample, 18% were seen once. This sample comprised PBMCs, obtained before the yellow fever booster vaccination. Every receptor here comes from a man in his late teens or twenties who received the YFV17D yellow fever vaccine.

There are a few counts of this clonotype. The V call is TRBV6-5, the J call TRBJ2-5; no definite D call. Trimming took off 2 bases at V and 2 bases at J, with 6 bases between the two ends. In germline, CDR1 is MNHEY, CDR2 SVGAGI. CDR3 length: 13 amino acids. The CDR3 reads CASSYQYQETQYF. The CDR3 DNA reads TGTGCCAGCAGTTACCAATATCAAGAGACCCAGTACTTC.

This clonotype was counted ten times or more. V is TRBV5-1 and J is TRBJ2-2; D not resolved. The CDR3 runs 13 residues. Deletions cut 3 bases from V and 3 bases from J, with 6 bases between. Germline V gene sequence: CDR1 SGHRS, CDR2 YFSETQ. In DNA form, the CDR3 reads TGCGCCAGCAGCTCAGGTCACACCGGGGAGCTGTTTTTT. Amino acids: CASSSGHTGELFF.

This rearrangement joins TRBV5-5 to TRBJ2-3; D uncertain. Germline V gene lookup returns CDR1 SGHKS and CDR2 YYEKEE (reference sequence). This CDR3 has 14 amino acids. V was shortened by 4 bases and J by 2 bases, with 11 bases between the two germline ends. CDR3 nucleotide sequence: TGTGCCAGCAGCATGGTTAGACTCACAGATACGCAGTATTTT. It is translated as CASSMVRLTDTQYF.

This clonotype was recorded a few times. The chain carries TRBV15 and TRBJ2-5; tentative D call: TRBD2 (5 bases). Between the trimmed V and J ends, which lost 7 bases and 2 bases, there was a span of 17 bases. The V gene's germline CDR1 is LNHNV and CDR2 YYDKDF (reference sequence). This CDR3 region has 15 residues. The CDR3 protein is CATKPAAGYQETQYF. For the CDR3, the DNA is TGTGCCACCAAACCGGCCGCGGGTTATCAAGAGACCCAGTACTTC.

This clonotype was recorded a few times. The chain carries TRBV9 and TRBJ1-6; the D is unclear. CDR1 is SGDLS and CDR2 is YYNGEE in the germline V gene. The V gene lost 0 bases and the J gene lost 6 bases, with 7 bases spanning the gap. This CDR3 is built from 14 residues. In DNA form, the CDR3 reads TGTGCCAGCAGCGTAGACCTCGGTAATTCACCCCTCCACTTT. Translating it yields CASSVDLGNSPLHF.

The chain uses TRBV9 and TRBJ2-5, with D perhaps matching TRBD1 (6 bases). Trimming stripped 0 bases from V and 4 bases from J, with 10 bases between. The CDR3 sequence is 14 residues long. Germline V gene data show CDR1 as SGDLS and CDR2 as YYNGEE. The CDR3 protein is CASSVGVGGETQYF. CDR3 nucleotides: TGTGCCAGCAGCGTAGGGGTAGGGGGAGAGACCCAGTACTTC. The full variable domain, rest sourced from reference TRBV9 and TRBJ2-5, is DSGVTQTPKHLITATGQRVTLRCSPRSGDLSVYWYQQSLDQGLQFLIQYYNGEERAKGNILERFSAQQFPDLHSELNLSSLELGDSALYFCASSVGVGGETQYFGPGTRLLVL.

This chain links TRBV4-3 with TRBJ1-2; 7 bases map to TRBD1. Germline CDR1 and CDR2: LGHNA and YSLEER. This CDR3 contains 15 residues. V gave up 5 bases and J gave up 8 bases; unmatched junction bases: 14. The CDR3 DNA is TGCGCCAGCAGCTCCGCAGGGGGGCGTGTAGGAGGCTACACCTTC. It yields the protein CASSSAGGRVGGYTF.

This chain links TRBV7-2 with TRBJ2-1; D is uncertain. The ends were cut back, 0 bases at V and 5 bases at J, with 8 bases in the middle. Looked up from germline, CDR1 is SGHTA and CDR2 is FQGNSA. There are 14 residues in the CDR3. The CDR3 sequence is CASSLASEDNEQFF. The CDR3 nucleotides are TGTGCCAGCAGCTTAGCTTCGGAAGACAATGAGCAGTTCTTC.

The chain is built from TRBV18 and TRBJ2-7, with 8 nucleotides matching TRBD1. V was pared by 4 bases and J by 3 bases, with 8 bases of the junction left unmatched. This CDR3 has 15 residues. Germline V gene lookup returns CDR1 KGHSH and CDR2 LQKENI. The CDR3 DNA follows: TGTGCCAGCTCACTTGGACAGGGCAACTACTACGAGCAGTACTTC. It codes for CASSLGQGNYYEQYF. The full variable domain, in which reference TRBV18 and TRBJ2-7 provide the parts outside the CDR3, is NAGVMQNPRHLVRRRGQEARLRCSPMKGHSHVYWYRQLPEEGLKFMVYLQKENIIDESGMPKERFSAEFPKEGPSILRIQQVVRGDSAAYFCASSLGQGNYYEQYFGPGTRLTVT.

This clonotype was seen ten or more times. The chain combines TRBV5-5 with TRBJ1-2; 8 bases are shared with TRBD1. There are 14 residues in the CDR3. V dropped 1 base and J dropped 5; count of bases not matched to a gene: 4. CDR1 is SGHKS and CDR2 is YYEKEE in the germline V gene (reference sequence). The CDR3 nucleotides are TGTGCCAGCAGCTTGAACAGGGGGGAGTATGGCTACACCTTC. Amino acid sequence: CASSLNRGEYGYTF.

This clonotype was observed a handful of times. This chain connects TRBV4-3 to TRBJ2-4; D uncertain. CDR1 and CDR2 (germline): LGHNA, YSLEER. This CDR3 has 16 residues. Trimming cost V 0 bases and J 3 bases, with 12 bases left between them. This CDR3 is CASSQDPGPRKNIQYF. CDR3 sequence (DNA): TGCGCCAGCAGCCAAGACCCCGGGCCTCGCAAAAACATTCAGTACTTC.

This rearrangement joins TRBV7-4 to TRBJ1-1; 8 bases are a match to TRBD1. Germline V gene data show CDR1 as SGHVT and CDR2 as SQSDAQ. The CDR3 consists of 17 residues. V dropped 4 bases and J dropped 6; count of bases not matched to a gene: 16. CDR3 amino acids: CASSSPNHRDRRSEAFF. As DNA, the CDR3 is TGTGCCAGCAGCTCACCAAACCACCGGGACAGGAGGTCTGAAGCTTTCTTT.

The table lists this clonotype with a few counts. The rearrangement links TRBV10-2 to TRBJ2-3, with D unresolved. The CDR3 is 14 amino acids. Trimming removed 4 bases from V and 2 bases from J, with 10 bases in between. Per the germline V gene, CDR1 is WSHSY and CDR2 is SAAADI. The CDR3 reads CASSVRSTTDTQYF. CDR3 bases: TGCGCCAGCAGTGTAAGGTCCACCACAGATACGCAGTATTTT.

This clonotype appeared many times. V usage is TRBV7-7 and J usage is TRBJ1-1, with D possibly being TRBD1 (6 bases). The germline V and J ends were trimmed by 1 base and 3 bases, with 6 bases remaining between them. The germline gives CDR1 SSHAT, CDR2 FNYEAQ (reference sequence). The CDR3 runs to 13 residues. The CDR3 DNA is TGTGCCAGCAGCTTAGACAGGGACACTGAAGCTTTCTTT. Translating it yields CASSLDRDTEAFF.

This clonotype was detected a few times. V usage is TRBV4-1 and J usage is TRBJ1-2; D not resolved. The CDR3 runs 15 residues. From germline, CDR1 is MGHRA and CDR2 YSYEKL. V lost 0 bases and J lost 8, with 16 bases in between. CDR3 sequence (DNA): TGCGCCAGCAGCCAAGATCAGGAGCCCTTCGACGGCTACACCTTC. It is translated as CASSQDQEPFDGYTF.

The chain uses TRBV5-6 and TRBJ1-4; 7 positions match TRBD1. The CDR3 covers 16 residues. J lost 4 bases, V lost 4 bases, and 10 bases had no gene match. Germline CDR1 and CDR2: SGHDT and YYEEEE. For the CDR3, the DNA is TGTGCCAGCAGCCCGGAGGGGGCATGGAGTAATGAAAAACTGTTTTTT. Amino acids: CASSPEGAWSNEKLFF.

This chain joins TRBV20-1 and TRBJ1-5; 10 bases match TRBD1. There are 16 residues in the CDR3. The trim removed 0 bases at V and 6 bases at J, leaving 8 bases unmatched. Germline values: CDR1 DFQATT, CDR2 SNEGSKA (reference sequence). The CDR3 sequence: CSARDPGTGVPQPQHF. Here the CDR3 DNA reads TGCAGTGCTAGAGATCCCGGGACAGGGGTTCCTCAGCCCCAGCATTTT.

This clonotype was detected a few times. The genes are TRBV27 and TRBJ2-3, with 7 bases lining up with TRBD2. The CDR3 spans 15 residues. Germline CDR1 is MNHEY and CDR2 is SMNVEV (reference sequence). Trimming removed 3 bases from V and 4 bases from J; junction bases left unmatched: 7. The CDR3 DNA follows: TGTGCCAGCAGTTTGGGAGTTGGGGGGGCAGATACGCAGTATTTT. It is translated as CASSLGVGGADTQYF.

This clonotype was detected only a few times. In DNA form, the CDR3 reads TGCAGTGCTAGTGGACGTAGCGGGGGAAAAGATACGCAGTATTTT. Its translation is CSASGRSGGKDTQYF. V and J are TRBV20-1 and TRBJ2-3; 9 bases match TRBD2. The V and J ends lost 3 bases and 5 bases, in that order; junction bases with no gene match: 9. The CDR3 is 15 residues long. CDR1 is DFQATT, CDR2 SNEGSKA, per germline (reference sequence).

V gene TRBV29-1 combines with J gene TRBJ2-5, with 8 bases lining up with TRBD2. From germline, CDR1 is SQVTM and CDR2 ANQGSEA. This CDR3 comprises 15 residues. Losses at the gene ends were 6 bases for V and 2 bases for J; bases not matched to a gene: 11. The CDR3 DNA is TGCAGCGTCGGGCCCCGACTAGCGAAACAAGAGACCCAGTACTTC. Translated: CSVGPRLAKQETQYF.

This clonotype was counted only a few times. The V and J genes are TRBV7-9 and TRBJ1-6, with D possibly being TRBD1 (5 bases). Trimming cost V 5 bases and J 7 bases, with 15 bases left between them. Germline V gives CDR1 SEHNR, CDR2 FQNEAQ (reference sequence). The CDR3 covers 15 residues. CDR3 in DNA: TGTGCCAGCAGCCTACTGCCGGGGGGAAATTCACCCCTCCACTTT. This translates into CASSLLPGGNSPLHF.